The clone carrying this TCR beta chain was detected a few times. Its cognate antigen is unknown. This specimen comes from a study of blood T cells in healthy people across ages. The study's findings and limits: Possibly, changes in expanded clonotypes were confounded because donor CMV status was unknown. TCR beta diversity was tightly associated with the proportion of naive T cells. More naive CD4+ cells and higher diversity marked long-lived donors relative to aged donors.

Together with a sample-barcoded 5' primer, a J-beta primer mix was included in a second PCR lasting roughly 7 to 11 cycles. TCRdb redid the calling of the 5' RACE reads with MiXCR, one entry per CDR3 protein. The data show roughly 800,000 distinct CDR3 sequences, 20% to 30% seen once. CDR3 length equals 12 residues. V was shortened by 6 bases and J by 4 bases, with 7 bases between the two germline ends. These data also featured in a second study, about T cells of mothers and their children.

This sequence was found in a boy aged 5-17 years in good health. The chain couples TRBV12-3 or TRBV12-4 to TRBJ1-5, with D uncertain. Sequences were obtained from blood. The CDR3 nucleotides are TGTGCCAGCAGGATGGGAAATCAGCCCCAGCATTTT. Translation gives CASRMGNQPQHF.